The clone carrying this T cell receptor (beta chain) was recorded at least ten times. What it binds is not known. This sample is part of a study of CD8 T cells in ankylosing spondylitis. The CDR3 contains 14 residues. Trimming pared 5 bases from V and 4 bases from J, leaving 14 bases between. Study outcomes and limitations: Researchers reportedly found disease-linked clones significantly enriched in matched ankylosing spondylitis synovial fluid. What appeared characteristic of ankylosing spondylitis blood was a TCR beta motif of fewer than ten highly homologous variants.

Each TCR beta library was made by quantitative 5'-RACE that incorporated molecular barcodes. TCRdb passed the 5' RACE reads through MiXCR, listing each CDR3 protein once. The table has roughly 240,000 distinct CDR3 sequences, roughly 8.2% seen once. This rearrangement joins TRBV12-3 or TRBV12-4 to TRBJ1-2, with D hard to call. The sequenced sample was blood, either unsorted or a sorted T cell fraction (not recorded which). This TCR derives from a female donor with ankylosing spondylitis or in good health (not recorded which). CDR3 in amino acids: CASSPRPESYGYTF. The CDR3 DNA reads as TGTGCCAGCAGTCCGCGCCCCGAATCCTATGGCTACACCTTC.